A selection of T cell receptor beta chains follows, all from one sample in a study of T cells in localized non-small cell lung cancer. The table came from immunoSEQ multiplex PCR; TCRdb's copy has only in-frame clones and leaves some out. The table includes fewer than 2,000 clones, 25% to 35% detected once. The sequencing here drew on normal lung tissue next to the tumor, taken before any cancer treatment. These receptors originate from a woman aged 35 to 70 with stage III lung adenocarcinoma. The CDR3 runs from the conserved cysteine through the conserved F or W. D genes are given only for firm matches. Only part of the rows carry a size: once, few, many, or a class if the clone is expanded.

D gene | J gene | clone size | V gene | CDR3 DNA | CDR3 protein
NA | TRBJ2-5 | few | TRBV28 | TGTGCCAGCAGTACCCCCGGGGAGACCCAGTACTTC | CASSTPGETQYF
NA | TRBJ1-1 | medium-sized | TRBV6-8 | TGTGCCAGCAGTATACAGGTGGGATTCACTGAAGCTTTCTTT | CASSIQVGFTEAFF
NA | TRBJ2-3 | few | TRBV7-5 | TGTGCCAGCAGCCGGGGAGGGACTTTGAGGTACACAGATACGCAGTATTTT | CASSRGGTLRYTDTQYF
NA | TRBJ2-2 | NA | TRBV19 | TGTGCCGCAGCCTCAAGCGGGTGGAGAGTTCACACCGGGGAGCTGTTTTTT | CAAASSGWRVHTGELFF
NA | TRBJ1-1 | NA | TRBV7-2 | TGTGCCAGCAGCCCCTCCATTGGAACTGAAGCTTTCTTT | CASSPSIGTEAFF
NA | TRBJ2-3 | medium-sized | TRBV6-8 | TGTGCCAGCAGTTCTCCCGCGAGGGGGAATACGCAGTATTTT | CASSSPARGNTQYF
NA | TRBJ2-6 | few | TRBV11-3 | TGTGCCAGCAGCTTACAGGGGGGCTCTGGGGCCAACGTCCTGACTTTC | CASSLQGGSGANVLTF
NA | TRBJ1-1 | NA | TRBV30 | TGTGCCTCGTCCCGGGACAATGAAGCTTTCTTT | CASSRDNEAFF
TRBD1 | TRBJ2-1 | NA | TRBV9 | TGTGCCAGCAGCCTGTCAGGGGGCAATGGGTACAATGAGCAGTTCTTC | CASSLSGGNGYNEQFF
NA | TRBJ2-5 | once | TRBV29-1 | TGCAGCGTTAACAGGCTACAAGAGACCCAGTACTTC | CSVNRLQETQYF
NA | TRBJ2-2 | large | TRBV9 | TGTGCCAGCACCTCCGGGACCCAGTCCGGGGAGCTGTTTTTT | CASTSGTQSGELFF
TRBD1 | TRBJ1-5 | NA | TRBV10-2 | TGCGCCAGCAGCCCCGGGACAGGGATAAGGGGCAATCAGCCCCAGCATTTT | CASSPGTGIRGNQPQHF
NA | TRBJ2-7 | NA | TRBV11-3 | TGTGCCAGCAGCCCCGGGGACGACTCCTACGAGCAGTACTTC | CASSPGDDSYEQYF
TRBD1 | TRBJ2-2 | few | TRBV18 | TGTGCCAGCTCACCAAGACAGGGGAGCACCGGGGAGCTGTTTTTT | CASSPRQGSTGELFF
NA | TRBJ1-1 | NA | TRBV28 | TGTGCCAGCAGTCTGGGGGGAACCATGAACACTGAAGCTTTCTTT | CASSLGGTMNTEAFF
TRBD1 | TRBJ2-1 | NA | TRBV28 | TGTGCCAGCAGTTACTCAGGGGGCGCCGTATACAATGAGCAGTTCTTC | CASSYSGGAVYNEQFF
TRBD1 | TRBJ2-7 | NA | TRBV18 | TGTGCCAGCTCCCTACCCGAGACAGGGGTCCACGAGCAGTACTTC | CASSLPETGVHEQYF
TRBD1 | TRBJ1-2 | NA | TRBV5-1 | TGCGCCAGCAGCACCGGGACAGGGGGCTATGGCTACACCTTC | CASSTGTGGYGYTF
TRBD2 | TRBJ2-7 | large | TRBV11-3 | TGTGCCAGCAGCTTATCTAGCGGGGCCTACGAGCAGTACTTC | CASSLSSGAYEQYF
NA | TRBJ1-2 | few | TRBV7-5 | TGTGCCAGCACCACTAGTATAGTCGGACAGCGCCAAGCTAACTATGGCTACACCTTC | CASTTSIVGQRQANYGYTF
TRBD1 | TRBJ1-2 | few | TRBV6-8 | TGTGCCAGCAGGGCAGGACAGGGGGCATATGGCTACACCTTC | CASRAGQGAYGYTF
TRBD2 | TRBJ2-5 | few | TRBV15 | TGTGCCACCAGCCTTGGGGAGGGAGGGCCTATGGAGACCCAGTACTTC | CATSLGEGGPMETQYF
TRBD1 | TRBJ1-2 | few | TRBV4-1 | TGCGCCAGCAGCCAAGACCGGGACAGGGGGCGCGTCGGCTACACCTTC | CASSQDRDRGRVGYTF
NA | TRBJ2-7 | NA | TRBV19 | TGTGCCAGTGCTCGTTGGCATAGCTACGAGCAGTACTTC | CASARWHSYEQYF
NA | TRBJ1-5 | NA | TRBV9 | TGTGCCAGCAGCGGGACGGCTCAGCCCCAGCATTTT | CASSGTAQPQHF
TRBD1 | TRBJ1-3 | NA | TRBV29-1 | TGCAGCGTTGAAGGGACAGGGGGCCCGGGAAACACCATATATTTT | CSVEGTGGPGNTIYF
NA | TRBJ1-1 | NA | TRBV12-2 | TGTGCCACCACAGGGGAAGGTATGAACACTGAAGCTTTCTTT | CATTGEGMNTEAFF
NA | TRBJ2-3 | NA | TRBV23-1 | TGCGCCAGCAGCTTCATTACAGGCGATACGCAGTATTTT | CASSFITGDTQYF
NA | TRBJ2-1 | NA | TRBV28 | TGTGCCAGCAGTTTGGGCGGTCACTCCTACAATGAGCAGTTCTTC | CASSLGGHSYNEQFF
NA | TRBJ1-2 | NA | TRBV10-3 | TGTGCCATCAGTGAGTCGCCCGGCAGGGGCGTCCACTATGGCTACACCTTC | CAISESPGRGVHYGYTF
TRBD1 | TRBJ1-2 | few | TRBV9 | TGTGCCAGCAGTCTAGGGACAGGGGGCACAAACTATGGCTACACCTTC | CASSLGTGGTNYGYTF
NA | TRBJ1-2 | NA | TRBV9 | TGTGCCAGCAGCGTAGAATGGGGGAGCTACACCTTC | CASSVEWGSYTF
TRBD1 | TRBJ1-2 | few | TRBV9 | TGTGCCAGCAGTGAACAGGGACAGACCTTTGGAGTTTATGGCTACACCTTC | CASSEQGQTFGVYGYTF
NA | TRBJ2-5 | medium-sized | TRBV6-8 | TGTGCCAGCAGTCGACTTGGGGGAGAGACCCAGTACTTC | CASSRLGGETQYF
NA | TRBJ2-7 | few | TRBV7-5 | TGTGCCAGCAGCCGGACTAGCGGGACCTACGAGCAGTACTTC | CASSRTSGTYEQYF
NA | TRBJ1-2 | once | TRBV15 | TGTGCCACCAGCAGAGTGGAGAGCTCGGGTGGCTACACCTTC | CATSRVESSGGYTF
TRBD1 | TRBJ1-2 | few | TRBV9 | TGTGCCAGCAGCGTAGGTCCGACAGGGAACTATGGCTACACCTTC | CASSVGPTGNYGYTF
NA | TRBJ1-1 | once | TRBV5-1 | TGCGCCAGCAGCTTGGTGGCGGTTAACACTGAAGCTTTCTTT | CASSLVAVNTEAFF
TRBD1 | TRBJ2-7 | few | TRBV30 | TGTGCCGTGGAGCGCCGTGGGTCCCCCGGCTGGCAGGGGGACGAGCAGTACTTC | CAVERRGSPGWQGDEQYF
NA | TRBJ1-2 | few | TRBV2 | TGTGCCAGCAGGAAATTCACTACGGGAGGAAACTATGGCTACACCTTC | CASRKFTTGGNYGYTF
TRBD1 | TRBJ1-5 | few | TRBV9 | TGTGCCAGCAGCCAGGGGGCAAGCAATCAGCCCCAGCATTTT | CASSQGASNQPQHF
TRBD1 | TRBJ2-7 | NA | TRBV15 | TGTGCCACCAGCAGAAACCCCTCCGGGACAGGGGGTCTCGAGCAGTACTTC | CATSRNPSGTGGLEQYF
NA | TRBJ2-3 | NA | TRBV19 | TGTGCCAGTAGTATGAGTGAAGCGGCCACAGATACGCAGTATTTT | CASSMSEAATDTQYF
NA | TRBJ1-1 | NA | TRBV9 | TGTGCCAGCAGTGACAGCGAAACTCTGAACACTGAAGCTTTCTTT | CASSDSETLNTEAFF
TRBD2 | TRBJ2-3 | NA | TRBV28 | TGTGCCAGCAGACCTAGCGGGATTACAGATACGCAGTATTTT | CASRPSGITDTQYF
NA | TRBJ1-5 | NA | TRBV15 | TGTGCCACCAGCCCACTGGGGGCAGGGCATCAGCCCCAGCATTTT | CATSPLGAGHQPQHF
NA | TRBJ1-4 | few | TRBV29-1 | TGCAGCGGAATACAGGGTTCTAATGAAAAACTGTTTTTT | CSGIQGSNEKLFF
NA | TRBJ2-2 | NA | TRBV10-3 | TGTGCCATCAGTGAGGGGCAGGGTGTGGGCACCGGGGAGCTGTTTTTT | CAISEGQGVGTGELFF
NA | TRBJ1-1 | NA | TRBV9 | TGTGCCAGCAGTGAGCAGAACACTGAAGCTTTCTTT | CASSEQNTEAFF
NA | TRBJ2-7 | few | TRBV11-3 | TGTGCCAGCAGCTTAGTACGGGAATCCTACGAGCAGTACTTC | CASSLVRESYEQYF
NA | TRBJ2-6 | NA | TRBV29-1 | TGCAGCGTGTCAGAGGGGCCCCCTGGGGCCAACGTCCTGACTTTC | CSVSEGPPGANVLTF
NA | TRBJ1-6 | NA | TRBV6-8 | TGTGCCAGCAGTCAACGGAGGACACCCCTCCACTTT | CASSQRRTPLHF
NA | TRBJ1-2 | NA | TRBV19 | TGTGCCAGTAGTATAGATGGTCGGGATTGGGGCTACACCTTC | CASSIDGRDWGYTF
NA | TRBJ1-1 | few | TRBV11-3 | TGTGCCAGCAGCTCCCACGGGGGTGGCACTGAAGCTTTCTTT | CASSSHGGGTEAFF
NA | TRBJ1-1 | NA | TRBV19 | TGTGCCAGTAGGTTTAGTGGGGACACTGAAGCTTTCTTT | CASRFSGDTEAFF
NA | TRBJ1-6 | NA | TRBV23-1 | TGCGCCAGCAGCGGACGCAGGGATTCACCCCTCCACTTT | CASSGRRDSPLHF
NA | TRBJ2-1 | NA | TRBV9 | TGTGCCAGCAGACGATTAGCAGATGAGCAGTTCTTC | CASRRLADEQFF
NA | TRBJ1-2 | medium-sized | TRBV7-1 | TGTGCCAGCAGCTTAGGGGAACCCAATGGCTACACCTTC | CASSLGEPNGYTF
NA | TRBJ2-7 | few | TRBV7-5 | TGTGCCAGCAGCTTACGCGAGGCGGCCTACGAGCAGTACTTC | CASSLREAAYEQYF